The 6 T cell receptor beta chains below were found in one sample sequenced in a study of blood T cell repertoires in COVID-19. Sequencing used immunoSEQ multiplex PCR; TCRdb keeps in-frame clones, though not all of them. The repertoire holds a few hundred thousand clones, with approximately 90% as singletons. Material: PBMCs or T cells enriched from blood (not recorded which). Receptors originate from a woman younger than 35 who had recovered from COVID-19.

The V and J genes are TRBV10-3 and TRBJ1-2; 8 positions agree with TRBD1. Germline V gene data show CDR1 as ENHRY and CDR2 as SYGVKD. V was pared by 10 bases and J by 5 bases, with 6 bases of the junction left unmatched. The CDR3 covers 12 residues. CDR3 DNA: TGTGCCACCGTGGACAGGGAATATGGCTACACCTTC. The encoded protein is CATVDREYGYTF.

J is TRBJ1-2 and V is TRBV27; 10 nucleotides align to TRBD1. The trim removed 3 bases at V and 7 bases at J, leaving 8 bases unmatched. CDR1 and CDR2 (germline): MNHEY, SMNVEV (reference sequence). The CDR3 has 15 residues. In DNA, the CDR3 is TGTGCCAGCAGTTTTTGGGGACAGGGGAAGGGTGGCTACACCTTC. Translated: CASSFWGQGKGGYTF.

The chain has TRBV5-1 and TRBJ2-7, with TRBD1 identical over 8 bases. The CDR3 sequence is 13 residues long. V dropped 7 bases and J dropped 7; count of bases not matched to a gene: 10. Germline CDR1 and CDR2: SGHRS and YFSETQ. The CDR3: CASGRDRSEEQYF. As DNA, the CDR3 is TGCGCCAGCGGCCGGGACAGGAGCGAGGAGCAGTACTTC.

The J gene is TRBJ2-5, the V gene TRBV5-5; D remains ambiguous. From germline, CDR1 is SGHKS and CDR2 YYEKEE (reference sequence). The ends were cut back, 2 bases at V and 2 bases at J, with 13 bases in the middle. The CDR3 is 15 amino acids. CDR3 region: CASSFSSNLQETQYF. DNA for the CDR3: TGTGCCAGCAGCTTTAGCTCTAACCTACAAGAGACCCAGTACTTC.

The chain has TRBV5-8 and TRBJ2-5; 9 positions match TRBD1. CDR1 and CDR2 from the germline V gene are SGHTS and YDEGEE. This CDR3 has 15 amino acids. V lost 4 bases to trimming and J lost 4 bases; unmatched junction nucleotides: 8. CDR3: CASSLPRQGGETQYF. As DNA, the CDR3 is TGTGCCAGCAGCCTTCCCAGACAGGGGGGAGAGACCCAGTACTTC.

V usage is TRBV5-1 and J usage is TRBJ1-1, with 7 nucleotides matching TRBD1. V trimming: 0 bases; J trimming: 4 bases; junction bases outside the gene matches: 18. This CDR3 comprises 19 residues. CDR1 and CDR2 (germline): SGHRS, YFSETQ. The chain's CDR3 is CASSLGLSTGVVRGTEAFF. In DNA form, the CDR3 reads TGCGCCAGCAGCTTGGGTCTTTCTACAGGGGTAGTTCGGGGCACTGAAGCTTTCTTT.